The 29 T cell receptor beta chains presented below share a single source sample, sequenced in a study of blood T cell repertoires in COVID-19. This table comes from immunoSEQ multiplex PCR, and its TCRdb copy is limited to in-frame clones, with some not included. The profile shows approximately 80,000 clones, about 76% of them singletons. The sequencing input was peripheral blood. The receptors come from a man older than 75 with acute or convalescent COVID-19.

The V call is TRBV5-1, the J call TRBJ2-4, with a possible D match to TRBD2 (6 bases). Per germline, CDR1 SGHRS and CDR2 YFSETQ. The ends were cut back, 4 bases at V and 0 bases at J, with 11 bases in the middle. This CDR3 is 15 amino acids long. This CDR3 reads CASSPPGLAKNIQYF. The CDR3 nucleotides are TGCGCCAGCAGCCCCCCGGGACTAGCCAAAAACATTCAGTACTTC.

The rearrangement uses TRBV29-1 and TRBJ1-4, with 7 positions matching TRBD1. Germline values: CDR1 SQVTM, CDR2 ANQGSEA. The CDR3 has 13 amino acids. V dropped 6 bases and J dropped 3; count of bases not matched to a gene: 4. CDR3 bases: TGCAGCGTGAGGACAGGAGCTAATGAAAAACTGTTTTTT. Its translation is CSVRTGANEKLFF.

The chain is built from TRBV5-1 and TRBJ1-4; tentatively, D is TRBD1 (5 bases). This CDR3 has 14 residues. Germline V gene sequence: CDR1 SGHRS, CDR2 YFSETQ. Trimming cost V 4 bases and J 4 bases, with 11 bases left between them. CDR3 sequence reads: CASSIQGINEKLFF. CDR3 in DNA: TGCGCCAGCAGCATTCAGGGCATTAATGAAAAACTGTTTTTT.

The rearrangement uses TRBV28 and TRBJ1-1; the D gene is possibly TRBD1 (6 bases). The CDR3 length is 16 residues. V was cut by 8 bases and J by 5 bases, with 24 bases left in between. Germline V gene data show CDR1 as MDHEN and CDR2 as SYDVKM. This CDR3 reads CASGGSGGGAGTEAFF. CDR3 bases: TGTGCCAGCGGGGGGAGCGGCGGGGGCGCGGGGACTGAAGCTTTCTTT. Combining the CDR3 with reference TRBV28 and TRBJ1-1 gives the whole variable domain DVKVTQSSRYLVKRTGEKVFLECVQDMDHENMFWYRQDPGLGLRLIYFSYDVKMKEKGDIPEGYSVSREKKERFSLILESASTNQTSMYLCASGGSGGGAGTEAFFGQGTRLTVV.

This clone occurred a few times. The J gene is TRBJ1-1, the V gene TRBV7-9, with D perhaps matching TRBD1 (5 bases). V shed 3 bases and J shed 1 base, with 6 bases lying between them. CDR3 length: 13 amino acids. Germline CDR1 is SEHNR and CDR2 is FQNEAQ (reference sequence). The CDR3 bases are TGTGCCAGCAGCTTTCAGGGGAACACTGAAGCTTTCTTT. Amino acid sequence: CASSFQGNTEAFF.

V gene TRBV4-2 combines with J gene TRBJ1-1, with a weak D call TRBD1 (6 bases). V was shortened by 1 base and J by 5 bases, with 17 bases between the two germline ends. Germline CDR1 and CDR2: LGHNA and YNFKEQ. CDR3 length: 16 residues. The CDR3 loop is CASSQVQRGARTEAFF. In DNA, the CDR3 is TGTGCCAGCAGCCAAGTGCAACGGGGGGCTAGGACTGAAGCTTTCTTT.

V gene TRBV28 combines with J gene TRBJ1-4; 8 nucleotides agree with TRBD1. Germline V lookup: CDR1 MDHEN, CDR2 SYDVKM. The V gene end was trimmed by 10 bases and the J gene end by 11 bases; junction bases not matched to a gene: 9. This CDR3 has 12 amino acids. CDR3 sequence reads: CATRGQVEKLFF. DNA for the CDR3: TGTGCCACCAGGGGACAGGTTGAGAAACTGTTTTTT.

This clone is judged large. The V call is TRBV27, the J call TRBJ2-3, with a tentative D call TRBD2 (7 bases). This CDR3 has 16 residues. Germline CDR1 and CDR2: MNHEY and SMNVEV (reference sequence). Trimming removed 2 bases from V and 5 bases from J, with 17 bases in between. The CDR3: CASSLPPGGAVDTQYF. The CDR3 nucleotides are TGTGCCAGCAGTTTACCTCCGGGGGGCGCGGTAGATACGCAGTATTTT.

CDR3 bases: TGCGCCAGCAGCTTGGCCGGGACTAGCGGGAGTGATACGCAGTATTTT. This encodes CASSLAGTSGSDTQYF. V usage is TRBV5-1 and J usage is TRBJ2-3; TRBD2 agrees at 14 bases. Unmatched junction bases numbered 3, after V lost 0 bases and J lost 6 bases. The germline gives CDR1 SGHRS, CDR2 YFSETQ. CDR3 length: 16 residues.

The chain joins TRBV27 to TRBJ2-1, with 9 bases matching TRBD2. J gave up 0 bases and V 6 bases, and 6 bases lay outside the gene matches. Germline-derived CDR1 and CDR2 are MNHEY and SMNVEV (reference sequence). The CDR3 totals 16 residues. The CDR3 nucleotides are TGTGCCAGCAGCCCCAAAGCGGGGGGCTCCTACAATGAGCAGTTCTTC. Its translation: CASSPKAGGSYNEQFF.

This clone was recorded once. V usage is TRBV6-5 and J usage is TRBJ2-2; no reliable D call. The CDR3 consists of 11 residues. Germline values: CDR1 MNHEY, CDR2 SVGAGI. Deletions cut 6 bases from V and 4 bases from J, with 3 bases between. CDR3 protein: CASRRTGELFF. In nucleotides, the CDR3 is TGTGCCAGCAGGCGCACCGGGGAGCTGTTTTTT.

V is TRBV7-2 and J is TRBJ2-3; D is uncertain. The germline V and J ends were trimmed by 2 bases and 0 bases, with 9 bases remaining between them. Germline CDR1 and CDR2: SGHTA and FQGNSA. The CDR3 totals 15 residues. DNA for the CDR3: TGTGCCAGCAGCTTATCCCCGTCTAGCACAGATACGCAGTATTTT. It is translated as CASSLSPSSTDTQYF.

The rearrangement joins TRBV24-1 to TRBJ2-3; 7 positions match TRBD1. J lost 0 bases, V lost 4 bases, and 6 bases had no gene match. The CDR3 is made up of 16 amino acids. Germline lookup yields CDR1 KGHDR and CDR2 SFDVKD. The CDR3 protein is CATSETGTASTDTQYF. The CDR3 DNA reads as TGTGCCACCAGTGAAACCGGGACAGCAAGCACAGATACGCAGTATTTT.

This chain connects TRBV29-1 to TRBJ2-3; 9 nucleotides match TRBD2. CDR1 is SQVTM, CDR2 ANQGSEA, per germline. V shed 4 bases, J shed 0 bases, and the junction held 11 bases outside the gene matches. This CDR3 has 17 residues. In DNA, the CDR3 is TGCAGCGTTGGCTTCTCGGGGCTAGCGGGAAGCACAGATACGCAGTATTTT. As protein: CSVGFSGLAGSTDTQYF.

V usage is TRBV29-1 and J usage is TRBJ2-5; D is possibly TRBD1 (6 bases). The germline V gene has CDR1 SQVTM and CDR2 ANQGSEA. The ends were cut back, 4 bases at V and 3 bases at J, with 15 bases in the middle. The CDR3 runs to 14 residues. The CDR3 protein is CSVVSGGQKETQYF. In nucleotides, the CDR3 is TGCAGCGTTGTTTCCGGAGGACAGAAAGAGACCCAGTACTTC.

The rearrangement links TRBV28 to TRBJ2-1, with TRBD2 as a possible D gene (5 bases). The CDR3 consists of 16 residues. The V end lost 1 base, the J end lost 4 bases, and 14 bases lay between the germline ends. CDR1 and CDR2 from the germline V gene are MDHEN and SYDVKM. In nucleotides, the CDR3 is TGTGCCAGCAGTTTATCTGGCAGGTGGACTTACAATGAGCAGTTCTTC. This gives the protein CASSLSGRWTYNEQFF.

In DNA, the CDR3 is TGCGCCAGCAGCTTCCCCGGGACTAGCGGGAGCTCCTACAATGAGCAGTTCTTC. Residues: CASSFPGTSGSSYNEQFF. V is TRBV5-1 and J is TRBJ2-1, with TRBD2 identical over 14 bases. This CDR3 region has 18 residues. Germline CDR1 reads SGHRS; CDR2 reads YFSETQ. V gave up 2 bases and J gave up 0 bases; unmatched junction bases: 4. The complete variable domain, with remaining parts taken from reference TRBV5-1 and TRBJ2-1, reads KAGVTQTPRYLIKTRGQQVTLSCSPISGHRSVSWYQQTPGQGLQFLFEYFSETQRNKGNFPGRFSGRQFSNSRSEMNVSTLELGDSALYLCASSFPGTSGSSYNEQFFGPGTRLTVL.

This clone was seen only a few times. The V call is TRBV18, the J call TRBJ2-7, with TRBD2 matching 10 bases. Trimming at V came to 3 bases and at J to 0 bases, leaving 5 bases not matched to a gene. The CDR3 is 16 amino acids. The germline gives CDR1 KGHSH, CDR2 LQKENI. CDR3 amino acids: CASSPGLARGSYEQYF. The CDR3 bases are TGTGCCAGCTCACCGGGACTAGCGAGAGGCTCCTACGAGCAGTACTTC.

V is TRBV3-1 (or the pseudogene TRBV3-2) and J is TRBJ2-3, with 8 bases fitting TRBD2. Germline assignment: CDR1 LGHDT and CDR2 YNNKEL (reference sequence). The CDR3 is 15 residues long. With 3 bases clipped from V and 0 bases from J, the junction kept 2 bases outside the gene matches. CDR3 region: CASSQGLESTDTQYF. CDR3 sequence (DNA): TGTGCCAGCAGCCAGGGACTAGAAAGCACAGATACGCAGTATTTT.

This chain uses TRBV6-6 with TRBJ2-7; 7 positions agree with TRBD2. This CDR3 is built from 17 residues. V trimming: 5 bases; J trimming: 4 bases; junction bases outside the gene matches: 17. Germline V gene lookup returns CDR1 MNHNY and CDR2 SVGAGI (reference sequence). The CDR3 region is CASSPLGPPSGKYEQYF. DNA of the CDR3: TGTGCCAGCAGTCCCCTTGGCCCCCCTAGCGGCAAATACGAGCAGTACTTC.

Details on this clone: In the same sample, other DNA sequences code for this CDR3. The chain links TRBV5-1 to TRBJ2-7, with 8 bases matching TRBD1. J lost 2 bases, V lost 2 bases, and 6 bases had no gene match. This CDR3 has 15 amino acids. From germline, CDR1 is SGHRS and CDR2 YFSETQ. The CDR3 DNA is TGCGCCAGCAGCTTCCAGGGGACAGGCCCCTACGAGCAGTACTTC. It specifies CASSFQGTGPYEQYF.

This chain connects TRBV6-6 to TRBJ2-7; possible D gene TRBD2, 7 bases. The germline CDR1 and CDR2 sequences are MNHNY and SVGAGI (reference sequence). Trimming removed 5 bases from V and 6 bases from J, with 17 bases in between. CDR3 size: 14 residues. CDR3 coding DNA: TGTGCCAGCAGTACCCGGGGGGCTCTCTCCGAGCAGTACTTC. Encoded protein: CASSTRGALSEQYF.

The rearrangement joins TRBV19 to TRBJ1-2; maybe TRBD1 (6 bases). Germline V gives CDR1 LNHDA, CDR2 SQIVND (reference sequence). V lost 5 bases and J lost 3, with 22 bases in between. The CDR3 spans 17 residues. CDR3 sequence (DNA): TGTGCCAGTAGTCCTTATCTCCGGGGGGCTACCGACTATGGCTACACCTTC. It codes for CASSPYLRGATDYGYTF.

This clone was counted a single time. The chain links TRBV29-1 to TRBJ1-2; D not certain. The CDR3 has 13 amino acids. The V end was cut by 2 bases, the J end by 4 bases, with 11 bases between. CDR1 is SQVTM and CDR2 is ANQGSEA in the germline V gene. The CDR3 is CSVELYSLYGYTF. The CDR3 DNA is TGCAGCGTTGAACTCTACAGCCTCTATGGCTACACCTTC.

In nucleotides, the CDR3 is TGTGCCAGCTCACAACAGAGCTCCTACGAGCAGTACTTC. This sequence encodes CASSQQSSYEQYF. The chain couples TRBV18 to TRBJ2-7; D remains unclear. CDR3 length: 13 residues. CDR1 KGHSH and CDR2 LQKENI come from the germline V gene. The ends were cut back, 4 bases at V and 0 bases at J, with 7 bases in the middle. Variable domain in full (rest from reference TRBV18 and TRBJ2-7): NAGVMQNPRHLVRRRGQEARLRCSPMKGHSHVYWYRQLPEEGLKFMVYLQKENIIDESGMPKERFSAEFPKEGPSILRIQQVVRGDSAAYFCASSQQSSYEQYFGPGTRLTVT.

CDR3 DNA: TGTGCCAGCAGACTGAAACCATACTTCGACAGGCTGGAGTTCTTC. This gives the protein CASRLKPYFDRLEFF. J is TRBJ2-1 and V is TRBV6-5; maybe TRBD1 (6 bases). Germline lookup yields CDR1 MNHEY and CDR2 SVGAGI. This CDR3 region has 15 residues. Trimming took off 6 bases at V and 14 bases at J, with 26 bases between the two ends.

The J gene is TRBJ1-2, the V gene TRBV30; D is possibly TRBD1 (6 bases). The CDR3 loop spans 14 amino acids. V shed 2 bases and J shed 4 bases, with 14 bases lying between them. Germline CDR1 is GTSNPN and CDR2 is SVGIG (reference sequence). The CDR3 sequence: CAWSRGGGSYGYTF. The CDR3, as DNA: TGTGCCTGGAGTCGAGGGGGGGGATCCTATGGCTACACCTTC. Looking up the rest from reference TRBV30 and TRBJ1-2 gives the full variable domain: SQTIHQWPATLVQPVGSPLSLECTVEGTSNPNLYWYRQAAGRGLQLLFYSVGIGQISSEVPQNLSASRPQDRQFILSSKKLLLSDSGFYLCAWSRGGGSYGYTFGSGTRLTVV.

This chain uses TRBV5-6 with TRBJ1-2, with 7 bases lining up with TRBD1. V shed 4 bases, J shed 4 bases, and the junction held 7 bases outside the gene matches. The V gene's germline CDR1 is SGHDT and CDR2 YYEEEE. The CDR3 length is 14 residues. CDR3 sequence reads: CASSSRDSPYGYTF. The CDR3 region has the DNA TGTGCCAGCAGCAGTAGGGACAGCCCCTATGGCTACACCTTC.

V gene TRBV29-1 combines with J gene TRBJ1-2, with TRBD1 matching 10 bases. Germline trimming cut 6 bases from V and 3 bases from J; bases unmatched to any gene: 7. The CDR3 is 14 amino acids. From germline, CDR1 is SQVTM and CDR2 ANQGSEA. The DNA of the CDR3 is TGCAGCGTGGGGGGACAGGGGAGCGACTATGGCTACACCTTC. It specifies CSVGGQGSDYGYTF.